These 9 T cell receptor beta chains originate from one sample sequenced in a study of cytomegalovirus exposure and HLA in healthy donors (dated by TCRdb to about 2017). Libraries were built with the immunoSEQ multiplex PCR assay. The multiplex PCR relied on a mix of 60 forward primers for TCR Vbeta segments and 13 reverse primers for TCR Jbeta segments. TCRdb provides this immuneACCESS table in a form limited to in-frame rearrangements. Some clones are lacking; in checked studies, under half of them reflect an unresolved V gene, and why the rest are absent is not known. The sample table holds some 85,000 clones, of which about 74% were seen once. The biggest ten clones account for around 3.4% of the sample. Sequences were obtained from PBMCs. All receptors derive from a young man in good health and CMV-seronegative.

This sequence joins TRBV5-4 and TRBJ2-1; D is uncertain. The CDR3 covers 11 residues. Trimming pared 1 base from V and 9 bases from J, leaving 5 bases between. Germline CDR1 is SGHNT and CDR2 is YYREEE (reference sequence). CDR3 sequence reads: CASSLYSEQFF. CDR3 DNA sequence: TGTGCCAGCAGCTTGTATAGTGAGCAGTTCTTC. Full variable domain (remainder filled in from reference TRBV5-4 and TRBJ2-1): ETGVTQSPTHLIKTRGQQVTLRCSSQSGHNTVSWYQQALGQGPQFIFQYYREEENGRGNFPPRFSGLQFPNYSSELNVNALELDDSALYLCASSLYSEQFFGPGTRLTVL.

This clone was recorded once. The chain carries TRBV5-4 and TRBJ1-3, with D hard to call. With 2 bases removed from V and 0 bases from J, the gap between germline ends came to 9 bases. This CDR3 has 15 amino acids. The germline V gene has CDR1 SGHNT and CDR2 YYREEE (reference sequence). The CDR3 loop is CASSFTRASGNTIYF. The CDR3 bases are TGTGCCAGCAGCTTTACGCGGGCCTCTGGAAACACCATATATTTT.

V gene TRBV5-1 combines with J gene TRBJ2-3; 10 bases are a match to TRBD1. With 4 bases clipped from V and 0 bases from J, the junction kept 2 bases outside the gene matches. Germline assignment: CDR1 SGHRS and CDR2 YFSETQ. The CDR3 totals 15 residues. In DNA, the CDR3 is TGCGCCAGCAGCCTGGGACAGGGGAGCACAGATACGCAGTATTTT. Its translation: CASSLGQGSTDTQYF.

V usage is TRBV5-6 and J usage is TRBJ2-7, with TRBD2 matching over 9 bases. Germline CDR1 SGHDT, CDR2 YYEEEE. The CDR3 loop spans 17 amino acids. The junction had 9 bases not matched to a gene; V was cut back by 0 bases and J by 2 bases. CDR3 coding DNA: TGTGCCAGCAGCTTGGTGGTAGCGGGGGCTTCGACCTACGAGCAGTACTTC. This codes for CASSLVVAGASTYEQYF. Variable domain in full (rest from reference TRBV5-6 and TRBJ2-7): DAGVTQSPTHLIKTRGQQVTLRCSPKSGHDTVSWYQQALGQGPQFIFQYYEEEERQRGNFPDRFSGHQFPNYSSELNVNALLLGDSALYLCASSLVVAGASTYEQYFGPGTRLTVT.

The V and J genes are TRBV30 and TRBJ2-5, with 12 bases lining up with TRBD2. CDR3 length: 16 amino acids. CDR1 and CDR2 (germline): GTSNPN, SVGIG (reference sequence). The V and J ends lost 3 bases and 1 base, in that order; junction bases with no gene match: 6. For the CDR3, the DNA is TGTGCCTGGAGGCTTGGACTAGCGGGACGCCAAGAGACCCAGTACTTC. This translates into CAWRLGLAGRQETQYF.

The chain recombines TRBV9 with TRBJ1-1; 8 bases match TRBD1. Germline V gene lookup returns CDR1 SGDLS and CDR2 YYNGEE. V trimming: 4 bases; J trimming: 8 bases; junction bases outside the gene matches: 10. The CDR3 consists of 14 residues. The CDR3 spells CASSPWGQASEAFF. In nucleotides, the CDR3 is TGTGCCAGCAGCCCCTGGGGACAGGCCTCGGAAGCTTTCTTT.

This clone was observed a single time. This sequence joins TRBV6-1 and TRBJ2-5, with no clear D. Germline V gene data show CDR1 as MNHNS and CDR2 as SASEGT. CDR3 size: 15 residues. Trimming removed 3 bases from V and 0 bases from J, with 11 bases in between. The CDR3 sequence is CASSDETNHQETQYF. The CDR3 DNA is TGTGCCAGCAGTGATGAGACAAACCACCAAGAGACCCAGTACTTC.

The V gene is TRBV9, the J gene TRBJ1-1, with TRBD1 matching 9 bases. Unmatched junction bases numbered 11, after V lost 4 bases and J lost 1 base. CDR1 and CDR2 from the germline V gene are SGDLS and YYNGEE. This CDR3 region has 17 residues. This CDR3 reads CASSLTSGQGKNTEAFF. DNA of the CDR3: TGTGCCAGCAGCCTCACATCGGGACAGGGAAAGAACACTGAAGCTTTCTTT.

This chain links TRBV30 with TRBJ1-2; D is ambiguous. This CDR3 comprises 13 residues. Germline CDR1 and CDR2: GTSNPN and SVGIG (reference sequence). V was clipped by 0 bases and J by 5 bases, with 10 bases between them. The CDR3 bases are TGTGCCTGGAGTGTGCAGGTTAATTATGGCTACACCTTC. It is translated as CAWSVQVNYGYTF.